This TCR beta chain was recovered during a study of T cells in women clearing cervical HPV infection. Study details: Case blood was drawn a median roughly 160 days after lesion detection. The study, taken as a whole, reports: Repertoire richness, not evenness, was significantly elevated in CIN3+ cases versus controls. Each sample's T-cell count was unknown, possibly confounding richness. TRBV6-7 abundance was lower in cases than controls (around 0.11% versus 0.15%).

From germline, CDR1 is MNHNS and CDR2 SASEGT. The CDR3 has 16 residues. Regarding this clone: The target antigen is unknown. The read falls 3 residues short of the CDR3 end, and the missing part is taken from the germline J gene.

TCRdb's copy holds only in-frame clones and misses some; the assay was immunoSEQ multiplex PCR. The sample's table shows about 32,000 clones. The specimen was blood buffy coat. The J gene is TRBJ1-2, the V gene TRBV6-1; no clear D gene. The sequence was obtained from a woman between 18 and 70 years old with a cervical HPV16 infection that either progressed to CIN3+ or cleared (not recorded which). Incomplete CDR3 DNA: TGTGCCAGCAGTGAAAGTCTTGCGTTGGCACGGCGGGGC. It encodes CASSESLALARRG. The complete CDR3 reads CASSESLALARRGYTF.